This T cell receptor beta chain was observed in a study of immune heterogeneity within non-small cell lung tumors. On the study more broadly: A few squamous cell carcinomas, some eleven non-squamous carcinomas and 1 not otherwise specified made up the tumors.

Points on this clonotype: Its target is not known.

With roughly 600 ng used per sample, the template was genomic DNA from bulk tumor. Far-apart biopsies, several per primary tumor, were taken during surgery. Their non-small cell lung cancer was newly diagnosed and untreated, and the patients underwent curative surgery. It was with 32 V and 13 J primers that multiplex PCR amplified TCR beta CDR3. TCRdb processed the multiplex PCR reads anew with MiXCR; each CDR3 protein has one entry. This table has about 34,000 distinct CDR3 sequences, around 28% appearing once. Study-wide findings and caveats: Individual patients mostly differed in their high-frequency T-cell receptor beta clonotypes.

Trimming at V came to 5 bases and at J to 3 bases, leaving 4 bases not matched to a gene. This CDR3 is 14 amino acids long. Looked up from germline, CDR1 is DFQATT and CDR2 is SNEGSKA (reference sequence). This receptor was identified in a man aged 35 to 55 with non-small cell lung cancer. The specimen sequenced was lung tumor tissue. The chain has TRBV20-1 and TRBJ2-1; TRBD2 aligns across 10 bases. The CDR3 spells CSARTSGDYNEQFF. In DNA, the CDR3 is TGCAGTGCTCGCACTAGCGGGGACTACAATGAGCAGTTCTTC.